This TCR beta chain was documented in a study of blood T cell repertoires in COVID-19. This CDR3 comprises 15 residues. V shed 1 base and J 1 base; nucleotides not matched to a gene: 2. CDR1 is SGDLS, CDR2 YYNGEE, per germline. This clone came up a few times. The protocol was immunoSEQ multiplex PCR, while the TCRdb copy is restricted to in-frame clones and leaves out a portion. The data contain roughly 260,000 clones, more than 65% of them seen just once; the ten biggest clones take up about 3%. This clonotype was sampled from a woman aged 18-29 years with acute or convalescent COVID-19. The chain has TRBV9 and TRBJ1-1; 9 positions agree with TRBD1. The specimen was peripheral blood. The CDR3 nucleotides read TGTGCCAGCAGCGTATTACAGGGGGCGAACACTGAAGCTTTCTTT. Protein sequence: CASSVLQGANTEAFF.